The 32 T cell receptor beta chains reported below all come from one sample, sequenced in a study of tissue T cells after allogeneic stem cell transplantation. The method was immunoSEQ multiplex PCR; TCRdb's version includes in-frame clones alone and lacks a portion of them. The data hold under 9,000 clones, with roughly 32% observed a single time. Time point of the sample: mouse harvest day 14 after allogeneic transplant. The graft held 10^6 splenic CD5+ T cells and 10^7 T-cell-depleted bone marrow cells. The sample comprised skin. These receptors all stem from a female BALB/c mouse given C57BL/6 T cells with graft-versus-host disease after an allogeneic hematopoietic cell transplant.

As regards this clone: Gene names and germline match the mouse. From the germline J gene comes the end of the CDR3, since the read stops 1 residue before it. The V and J genes are TRBV26 and TRBJ2-3; D is unclear. The CDR3 covers 11 residues. The germline gives CDR1 KGHPV, CDR2 FQNQEV (reference sequence). With 4 bases removed from V and 5 bases from J, the gap between germline ends came to 4 bases. The chain's CDR3 is CASSRKETLYF. The CDR3 bases that were read are TGTGCCAGCAGTCGTAAAGAAACGCTGTAT.

This clone was seen a handful of times. The listed genes are named as in mouse. The read ends 1 residue before the CDR3 terminus; that terminus is restored from the germline J gene. This rearrangement joins TRBV26 to TRBJ2-5; D is ambiguous. V gave up 2 bases and J gave up 2 bases, with 5 bases separating them. The germline V gene encodes CDR1 KGHPV and CDR2 FQNQEV (reference sequence). The CDR3 has 13 amino acids. The sequenced CDR3 bases are TGTGCCAGCAGTCTGGGGTTCCAAGACACCCAGTAC. This translates into CASSLGFQDTQY. The whole CDR3 sequence is CASSLGFQDTQYF.

Comments on this clone: The gene names given are mouse names. The DNA ends 1 residue before the CDR3 does, and the rest of the CDR3 is filled in from the germline J gene. This sequence joins TRBV2 and TRBJ2-7; 12 bases match TRBD2. The CDR3 sequence is 16 residues long. V lost 0 bases, J lost 3 bases, and 3 bases stayed unmatched. Germline-derived CDR1 and CDR2 are LGHNA and YSYQKL. This chain's CDR3 is CASSQEGDWGDYEQYF. CDR3 DNA (partial): TGTGCCAGCAGCCAAGAGGGGGACTGGGGGGACTATGAACAGTAC.

Comment on this clone: Gene names follow the mouse nomenclature. The CDR3 protein is CASRDNQRTEVFF. The part of the CDR3 DNA that was read is TGTGCCAGCAGGGACAATCAACGCACAGAAGTCTTC. V gene TRBV26 combines with J gene TRBJ1-1; D may be TRBD1 (5 bases). The read stops 1 residue short of the end of the CDR3; the missing end is completed from the germline J gene. The CDR3 covers 13 residues. Germline V gene lookup returns CDR1 KGHPV and CDR2 FQNQEV (reference sequence). V shed 6 bases and J shed 4 bases, with 12 bases lying between them.

Details on this clone: The genes are named according to mouse. The read finishes 1 residue shy of the CDR3 end, and the germline J gene is used to complete it. The same CDR3 also results from other DNA sequences found in this sample. The chain has TRBV26 and TRBJ2-3; TRBD2 aligns across 10 bases. Germline V CDR1 and CDR2: KGHPV, FQNQEV (reference sequence). This CDR3 is 16 amino acids long. Trimming took 4 bases from V and 0 from J; bases not matched to a gene: 4. CDR3 sequence: CASSPTGGSSAETLYF. The CDR3 DNA, read in part, is TGTGCCAGCAGTCCGACTGGGGGGTCTAGTGCAGAAACGCTGTAT.

Turning to this clone: The genes are named according to mouse. The read falls 1 residue short of the CDR3 end, and the missing part is taken from the germline J gene. This chain uses TRBV31 with TRBJ1-1, with unresolved D. The V gene lost 3 bases and the J gene lost 1 base, with 9 bases spanning the gap. Germline lookup yields CDR1 GKSSPN and CDR2 SITVG. This CDR3 is built from 13 residues. The CDR3 bases that were read are TGTGCCTGGAGCCAAGGGTGGAACACAGAAGTCTTC. This codes for CAWSQGWNTEVF. The whole CDR3 protein reads CAWSQGWNTEVFF. The whole variable domain, filled in from reference TRBV31 and TRBJ1-1, reads AQTIHQWPVAEIKAVGSPLSLGCTIKGKSSPNLYWYWQATGGTLQQLFYSITVGQVESVVQLNLSASRPKDDQFILSTEKLLLSHSGFYLCAWSQGWNTEVFFGKGTRLTVV.

Details on this clone: Germline and genes here are mouse. The sequenced fragment ends 1 residue before the CDR3 boundary, so the rest is inferred from the germline J gene. The J gene is TRBJ1-2, the V gene TRBV12-2; 10 positions agree with TRBD1. Trimming at V came to 1 base and at J to 0 bases, leaving 4 bases not matched to a gene. Germline CDR1 reads SGHLS; CDR2 reads HYDKME. The CDR3 spans 16 residues. The CDR3 here is CASSLGTGEANSDYTF. Incomplete CDR3 DNA: TGTGCCAGCTCTCTGGGGACAGGGGAGGCAAACTCCGACTACACC.

Points on this clone: Gene names and germline refer to mouse. The read finishes 1 residue shy of the CDR3 end, and the germline J gene is used to complete it. The chain is built from TRBV26 and TRBJ2-7, with D maybe TRBD2 (6 bases). Per germline, CDR1 KGHPV and CDR2 FQNQEV (reference sequence). Trimming pared 6 bases from V and 4 bases from J, leaving 10 bases between. The CDR3 spans 12 residues. CDR3 protein: CASSGTPYEQYF. Incomplete CDR3 DNA: TGTGCCAGCAGCGGGACTCCGTATGAACAGTAC.

For this clone: The gene names given are mouse names. The DNA ends 1 residue before the CDR3 does, and the rest of the CDR3 is filled in from the germline J gene. In the same sample, other DNA sequences code for this CDR3. V is TRBV23 and J is TRBJ1-4; the table's D call, TRBD1, has no DNA check behind it. The CDR3 runs 14 residues. Germline values: CDR1 KGHTA, CDR2 FQNQQP. The covered CDR3 bases are TGCTCCAGCAGTCCGGGACAGGGAGGCGAAAGATTATTT. Its translation: CSSSPGQGGERLF. The full CDR3 protein reads CSSSPGQGGERLFF. Filled out from reference TRBV23 and TRBJ1-4, the complete variable domain reads DAAVTQKPRYLIKMKGQEAEMKCIPEKGHTAVFWYQQKQSKELKFLIYFQNQQPLDQIDMVKERFSAVCPSSSLCSLGIRTCEAEDSALYLCSSSPGQGGERLFFGHGTKLSVL.

To note about this clone: Genes here carry mouse names. The DNA ends 1 residue before the CDR3 does, and the rest of the CDR3 is filled in from the germline J gene. The chain couples TRBV3 to TRBJ2-7; tentatively, D is TRBD1 or TRBD2 (5 bases each). The CDR3 runs to 14 residues. CDR1 SNHLY and CDR2 FYNGKV come from the germline V gene (reference sequence). V gave up 2 bases and J gave up 0 bases, with 8 bases separating them. Partial CDR3 DNA: TGTGCCAGCAGCTTACGGGGGAACTCCTATGAACAGTAC. Protein product: CASSLRGNSYEQY. The full CDR3 protein reads CASSLRGNSYEQYF.

This clone is termed medium-sized. Germline and genes here are mouse. The read terminates 1 residue ahead of where the CDR3 ends, so the germline J gene completes it. The rearrangement joins TRBV1 to TRBJ2-7; D gene ambiguous. From germline, CDR1 is NSQYPW and CDR2 LRSPGD (reference sequence). V gave up 1 base and J gave up 4 bases, with 5 bases separating them. The CDR3 runs 12 residues. The CDR3 bases that were read are TGCACCTGCAGTGCAGGCAATTATGAACAGTAC. It is translated as CTCSAGNYEQY. From start to end, the CDR3 is CTCSAGNYEQYF.

This clone was recorded a few times. Mouse gene names and germline throughout. The read halts 1 residue ahead of the CDR3 end, with the missing end drawn from the germline J gene. The rearrangement uses TRBV26 and TRBJ2-7, with D hard to call. The CDR3 is made up of 13 amino acids. The germline gives CDR1 KGHPV, CDR2 FQNQEV (reference sequence). Trimming cost V 2 bases and J 0 bases, with 5 bases left between them. CDR3 DNA, as far as it was read: TGTGCCAGCAGTCTGCCGAGCTCCTATGAACAGTAC. It codes for CASSLPSSYEQY. The whole CDR3 region reads CASSLPSSYEQYF.

On this clone itself: Mouse names are used for the genes. The read halts 1 residue ahead of the CDR3 end, with the missing end drawn from the germline J gene. The chain links TRBV16 to TRBJ2-5; no firm D call. The CDR3 loop spans 11 amino acids. V was cut by 5 bases and J by 2 bases, with 2 bases left in between. Germline lookup yields CDR1 SGHSA and CDR2 FRNQAP. Partial CDR3 DNA: TGTGCAAGCAGCGCCCAAGACACCCAGTAC. Protein product: CASSAQDTQY. The whole CDR3 sequence is CASSAQDTQYF.

By share, this clone ranks as medium-sized. The genes are named according to mouse. The read stops 1 residue short of the end of the CDR3; the missing end is completed from the germline J gene. This rearrangement joins TRBV12-2 to TRBJ1-4, with 10 bases that match TRBD1. The CDR3 covers 15 residues. Trimming removed 4 bases from V and 5 bases from J; junction bases left unmatched: 6. Germline CDR1 reads SGHLS; CDR2 reads HYDKME. CDR3 protein: CASSPGTGENERLFF. The covered CDR3 bases are TGTGCCAGCTCACCAGGGACAGGGGAGAACGAAAGATTATTT.

For this clone: Any gene name here is a mouse gene name. The CDR3 end lies 1 residue beyond the end of the read and is filled in from the germline J gene. V is TRBV2 and J is TRBJ1-2, with 8 bases fitting TRBD1. Trimming at V came to 0 bases and at J to 6 bases, leaving 3 bases not matched to a gene. Germline V gene lookup returns CDR1 LGHNA and CDR2 YSYQKL. The CDR3 runs to 14 residues. The CDR3: CASSQDGRGPDYTF. CDR3 DNA, as far as it was read: TGTGCCAGCAGCCAAGACGGCAGGGGGCCCGACTACACC. Full variable domain (missing parts from reference TRBV2 and TRBJ1-2): DPKIIQKPKYLVAVTGSEKILICEQYLGHNAMYWYRQSAKKPLEFMFSYSYQKLMDNQTASSRFQPQSSKKNHLDLQITALKPDDSATYFCASSQDGRGPDYTFGSGTRLLVI.

There are a few counts of this clone. Gene names follow the mouse nomenclature. With the read ending 1 residue before the CDR3 end, the germline J gene is used to fill in that end. The rearrangement links TRBV13-1 to TRBJ1-1; D is unclear. The CDR3 spans 11 residues. CDR1 NSHNY and CDR2 SYGAGN come from the germline V gene. V lost 5 bases and J lost 7, with 9 bases in between. CDR3 in amino acids: CASSAGLEVFF. The covered CDR3 bases are TGTGCCAGCAGCGCGGGATTAGAAGTCTTC.

Of note for this clone: Each gene name is a mouse one. With the read ending 1 residue before the CDR3 end, the germline J gene is used to fill in that end. The rearrangement links TRBV3 to TRBJ2-4, with D perhaps TRBD2 (6 bases). V lost 1 base and J 0 bases, leaving 11 bases between the germline ends. Germline values: CDR1 SNHLY, CDR2 FYNGKV (reference sequence). The CDR3 totals 16 residues. Partial CDR3 DNA: TGTGCCAGCAGCTTAGATGGGGGTCCTAGTCAAAACACCTTGTAC. This codes for CASSLDGGPSQNTLY. The whole CDR3 region reads CASSLDGGPSQNTLYF.

This clone has more than one count but fewer than ten. Mouse gene names apply. Sequencing ends 1 residue short of the CDR3 end; the germline J gene provides the rest. V is TRBV13-3 and J is TRBJ2-7, with D unclear. The CDR3 runs to 10 residues. Trimming took 1 base from V and 5 from J, leaving 1 base between them. Germline loops: CDR1 NNHDY, CDR2 SYVADS. The covered CDR3 bases are TGTGCCAGCAGTGATAATGAACAGTAC. Protein sequence: CASSDNEQY. The CDR3 as a whole reads CASSDNEQYF.

On this clone: Genes and germline are mouse. The read terminates 1 residue before the CDR3 end, so the remaining end is supplied by the germline J gene. This chain connects TRBV26 to TRBJ1-1; the D gene is possibly TRBD1 (5 bases). This CDR3 region has 14 residues. Germline V gives CDR1 KGHPV, CDR2 FQNQEV (reference sequence). V lost 2 bases to trimming and J lost 0 bases, with 7 bases between them. The CDR3 bases that were read are TGTGCCAGCAGTCTGGAGGGGTCAAACACAGAAGTCTTC. Translation: CASSLEGSNTEVF. The CDR3 as a whole reads CASSLEGSNTEVFF. Full variable domain (rest looked up from reference TRBV26 and TRBJ1-1): NSKVIQTPRYLVKGQGQKAKMRCIPEKGHPVVFWYQQNKNNEFKFLINFQNQEVLQQIDMTEKRFSAECPSNSPCSLEIQSSEAGDSALYLCASSLEGSNTEVFFGKGTRLTVV.

There are a few counts of this clone. Here the gene names and germline are mouse. The read ends 1 residue shy of where the CDR3 ends; the end is completed using the germline J gene. This chain links TRBV29 with TRBJ1-5; 8 bases agree with TRBD1. The germline V gene has CDR1 MSHET and CDR2 SYDVDS. This CDR3 comprises 13 residues. J was trimmed by 3 bases and V by 7 bases; bases with no gene match: 2. The chain's CDR3 is CASKDRVNQAPLF. The DNA read from the CDR3 is TGTGCTAGCAAGGACAGGGTCAACCAGGCTCCGCTT.

This clone was detected only a few times. Germline and genes: mouse. Sequencing ends 1 residue short of the CDR3 end; the germline J gene provides the rest. This chain links TRBV26 with TRBJ1-4; unclear D gene. Between the trimmed V and J ends, which lost 5 bases and 0 bases, there was a span of 4 bases. This CDR3 comprises 13 residues. CDR1 and CDR2 from the germline V gene are KGHPV and FQNQEV (reference sequence). CDR3 DNA (partial): TGTGCCAGCAGTGAAATTTCCAACGAAAGATTATTT. This encodes CASSEISNERLF. The entire CDR3 sequence reads CASSEISNERLFF.

A note on this clone: The genes and germline here are from mouse. The CDR3 extends 1 residue past the end of the read, so its final part is completed from the germline J gene. The chain recombines TRBV23 with TRBJ2-1; the table's TRBD2 call for D was not verified on the DNA. The CDR3 totals 17 residues. Germline lookup yields CDR1 KGHTA and CDR2 FQNQQP. The CDR3 here is CSSSQSIGLGVYAEQFF. The CDR3 bases that were read are TGCTCCAGCAGTCAATCGATCGGACTGGGGGTCTATGCTGAGCAGTTC.

By proportion, this clone is medium-sized. Genes and germline are mouse. At the DNA level, this CDR3 is encoded by other sequences in the same sample as well. Partial CDR3 DNA: TGTGCCAGCAGTCTTACAGTTTCCAACGAAAGATTATTT. Translating it yields CASSLTVSNERLF. The full-length CDR3 reads as CASSLTVSNERLFF. V usage is TRBV26 and J usage is TRBJ1-4; no definite D call. The CDR3 end falls 1 residue outside the read, so it is completed with the germline J gene. V lost 3 bases and J 0 bases, leaving 5 bases between the germline ends. Germline CDR1 and CDR2: KGHPV and FQNQEV (reference sequence). The CDR3 has 14 amino acids.

As to this clone: Gene names are mouse gene names. The CDR3 extends 1 residue past the end of the read, so its final part is completed from the germline J gene. V usage is TRBV19 and J usage is TRBJ2-4; D is unclear. The V gene lost 2 bases and the J gene lost 3 bases, with 7 bases spanning the gap. Per the germline V gene, CDR1 is FNHDT and CDR2 is SITEND (reference sequence). The CDR3 length is 13 residues. The CDR3 spells CASSMGRQNTLYF. The sequenced CDR3 bases are TGTGCCAGCAGTATGGGGAGACAAAACACCTTGTAC.

This clone came up a few times. The gene symbols are mouse symbols. The read ends 1 residue before the CDR3 terminus; that terminus is restored from the germline J gene. This sequence joins TRBV24 and TRBJ1-5; 9 nucleotides line up with TRBD1. The CDR3 totals 15 residues. J gave up 2 bases and V 5 bases, and 4 bases lay outside the gene matches. The germline CDR1 and CDR2 sequences are KGHTA and FRNEEI. The CDR3 reads CASSKQGADNQAPLF. CDR3 bases read: TGTGCCAGCAGTAAACAGGGGGCGGACAACCAGGCTCCGCTT.

This clone is categorized as medium-sized (0.01 to 0.1%). The gene names here belong to mouse. Sequencing ends 1 residue short of the CDR3 end; the germline J gene provides the rest. The rearrangement uses TRBV26 and TRBJ2-1; D is undetermined. This CDR3 has 13 residues. With 7 bases removed from V and 0 bases from J, the gap between germline ends came to 7 bases. Germline V gives CDR1 KGHPV, CDR2 FQNQEV (reference sequence). This CDR3 reads CASTGRNYAEQFF. CDR3 bases read: TGTGCCAGCACCGGACGTAACTATGCTGAGCAGTTC.

As concerns this clone: The genes and germline here are from mouse. The read finishes 1 residue shy of the CDR3 end, and the germline J gene is used to complete it. V and J are TRBV29 and TRBJ1-5; D remains unclear. The CDR3 has 15 amino acids. CDR1 is MSHET, CDR2 SYDVDS, per germline. The V end lost 2 bases, the J end lost 0 bases, and 8 bases lay between the germline ends. Partial CDR3 DNA: TGTGCTAGCAGTTTACGGAACTATAACAACCAGGCTCCGCTT. Translating it yields CASSLRNYNNQAPL. The complete CDR3 sequence is CASSLRNYNNQAPLF.

This clone counts as medium-sized. The gene symbols are mouse symbols. The observed sequence ends 1 residue before the CDR3 terminus, with the missing tail filled in from the germline J gene. The chain is built from TRBV19 and TRBJ2-4, with 12 bases aligning to TRBD1. The CDR3 extends over 16 amino acids. The germline V gene has CDR1 FNHDT and CDR2 SITEND (reference sequence). Trimming cost V 2 bases and J 3 bases; bases outside gene matches: 4. The DNA read from the CDR3 is TGTGCCAGCAGTATTGGGACAGGGGGCTTGCAAAACACCTTGTAC. Its translation: CASSIGTGGLQNTLY. The CDR3 in its entirety is CASSIGTGGLQNTLYF.

Concerning this clone itself: Gene and germline names: mouse. From the germline J gene comes the end of the CDR3, since the read stops 1 residue before it. The chain combines TRBV29 with TRBJ2-7, with 11 bases fitting TRBD1. Germline CDR1 is MSHET and CDR2 is SYDVDS. This CDR3 region has 11 residues. The V segment lost 5 bases and the J segment 9 bases; nucleotides outside the gene matches: 0. The sequenced part of the CDR3 DNA is TGTGCTAGCAGTGGGACAGGGGGACAGTAC. Encoded protein: CASSGTGGQY. The full CDR3 sequence reads CASSGTGGQYF.

By frequency in the sample, this clone is medium-sized. These gene names are mouse names. Coverage ceases 1 residue before the CDR3 finishes, and the germline J gene fills in the end. The chain has TRBV13-2 and TRBJ2-5, with 9 bases aligning to TRBD2. The CDR3 runs to 14 residues. J gave up 6 bases and V 3 bases, and 5 bases lay outside the gene matches. Germline loops: CDR1 NNHNN, CDR2 SYGAGS (reference sequence). CDR3 loop: CASGVGGARDTQYF. Partial CDR3 DNA: TGTGCCAGCGGTGTTGGGGGGGCGCGGGACACCCAGTAC.

This clone was detected only a few times. Gene names denote mouse genes. The CDR3 end is not reached by the read, which stops 1 residue before it; the germline J gene fills it in. V gene TRBV26 combines with J gene TRBJ2-7; a weak D match, TRBD2 (6 bases). CDR1 KGHPV and CDR2 FQNQEV come from the germline V gene (reference sequence). This CDR3 has 12 residues. Trimming shortened V by 1 base and J by 7 bases, and 8 bases separated the two germline ends. The sequenced part of the CDR3 DNA is TGTGCCAGCAGTCTGTGGGGGGTGGAACAGTAC. This sequence encodes CASSLWGVEQY. The complete CDR3 protein is CASSLWGVEQYF.

On this clone itself: Gene names follow the mouse nomenclature. The missing CDR3 end, 1 residue past where the read stops, is filled in from the germline J gene. This chain links TRBV19 with TRBJ1-2, with D possibly TRBD1 on 5 matching bases. V shed 0 bases and J shed 6 bases, with 12 bases lying between them. Germline CDR1 reads FNHDT; CDR2 reads SITEND (reference sequence). The CDR3 length is 14 residues. CDR3 in amino acids: CASSIAGRDPDYTF. The CDR3 bases that were read are TGTGCCAGCAGTATAGCAGGGAGGGACCCCGACTACACC.